The rows below give T cell receptor beta chains drawn from one sample of a study of blood T cell repertoires in COVID-19. Only in-frame clones appear in the TCRdb table, and some are missing; sequencing was by immunoSEQ multiplex PCR. Of roughly 63,000 clones listed, about nine tenths are singletons. Sequences were obtained from peripheral blood. These receptor sequences come from a woman in her fifties or sixties with active or convalescent COVID-19. Both conserved end residues are part of each CDR3. D genes are given only for firm matches. Rows may omit the clone size; those that give it use once, few, many or a size class.

size	J	D	V	DNA	CDR3
.	TRBJ2-7	.	TRBV10-1	TGCGCCAGCAGTGATCTTCCCGGCTACGAGCAGTACTTC	CASSDLPGYEQYF
.	TRBJ2-1	.	TRBV5-1	TGCGCCAGCAGCAGAGCGGAGGCGAACAATGAGCAGTTCTTC	CASSRAEANNEQFF
.	TRBJ2-3	TRBD2	TRBV5-1	TGCGCCAGCAGCTTGGGCGGACTAGCGGGAGGGCCAAGGACAGATACGCAGTATTTT	CASSLGGLAGGPRTDTQYF
once	TRBJ2-2	TRBD2	TRBV2	TGTGCCAGCAGCGTACTAGCGGGAGGTCGTAGAACCGGGGAGCTGTTTTTT	CASSVLAGGRRTGELFF
.	TRBJ1-2	.	TRBV4-1	TGCGCCAGCAGCCAAGACGCCGGGGGTACTAACTATGGCTACACCTTC	CASSQDAGGTNYGYTF
.	TRBJ1-5	.	TRBV30	TGTGCCTGGAGTGTACAGTTCAATCAGCCCCAGCATTTT	CAWSVQFNQPQHF
few	TRBJ1-1	.	TRBV2	TGTGCCAGCAGATTAGGGGCCAAGGGAGCTTTCTTT	CASRLGAKGAFF
.	TRBJ2-2	.	TRBV9	TGTGCCAGCAGCGTAGGACAATCGGCCGGGGAGCTGTTTTTT	CASSVGQSAGELFF
.	TRBJ2-1	.	TRBV6-1	TGTGCCAGCAGTGACACTAGATCCTACAATGAGCAGTTCTTC	CASSDTRSYNEQFF
.	TRBJ2-1	TRBD2	TRBV5-6	TGTGCCAGCAGCGCCTCGGGACTAGCGGTCAATGAGCAGTTCTTC	CASSASGLAVNEQFF
few	TRBJ1-5	TRBD1	TRBV7-9	TGTGCCAGCAGCTTAGCCGATCCAGGGGGCTTTAATCAGCCCCAGCATTTT	CASSLADPGGFNQPQHF
once	TRBJ1-2	TRBD1	TRBV11-2	TGTGCCAGCAGCTTAGGCAGGACAGGCCATGGCTACACCTTC	CASSLGRTGHGYTF
.	TRBJ1-1	TRBD1	TRBV19	TGTGCCAGTAGTATTTTGGGACAGGGAGACACTGAAGCTTTCTTT	CASSILGQGDTEAFF
.	TRBJ1-2	.	TRBV27	TGTGCCAGCAGTTTAGGGGGGACCTATGGCTACACCTTC	CASSLGGTYGYTF
.	TRBJ1-2	TRBD1	TRBV6-5	TGTGCCAGCAGAACCAGGGGGCTTGGCTATGGCTACACCTTC	CASRTRGLGYGYTF
.	TRBJ1-1	.	TRBV7-3	TGTGCCAGCAGCCAAGACAGGAACACTGAAGCTTTCTTT	CASSQDRNTEAFF
.	TRBJ2-3	TRBD2	TRBV5-6	TGTGCCAGCAGCTTACTAGCGGGCAGGGATACGCAGTATTTT	CASSLLAGRDTQYF
.	TRBJ1-1	.	TRBV30	TGTGCCTGGAGTGTAACCAGGGGAACTGAAGCTTTCTTT	CAWSVTRGTEAFF
.	TRBJ2-5	.	TRBV2	TGTGCCAGCAGTGTTATAGAAGAGACCCAGTACTTC	CASSVIEETQYF
.	TRBJ2-1	.	TRBV21-1	TGTGCCAGCATAAGGGCGGGGGAGGCCTACAATGAGCAGTTCTTC	CASIRAGEAYNEQFF
.	TRBJ2-3	TRBD1	TRBV7-9	TGTGCCAGCGGATCGACAGGGGTGACAGATACGCAGTATTTT	CASGSTGVTDTQYF
.	TRBJ2-1	TRBD1	TRBV27	TGTGCCAGCAGTTTTGCGACAGGGGGCTTCGGCTCCTACAATGAGCAGTTCTTC	CASSFATGGFGSYNEQFF
.	TRBJ2-1	.	TRBV27	TGTGCCAGCAGTTTTCGCGGCTACAATGAGCAGTTCTTC	CASSFRGYNEQFF
.	TRBJ2-4	TRBD1	TRBV27	TGTGCCAGCAGTTTTGAGGGGGCGCGGGACATTCAGTACTTC	CASSFEGARDIQYF
.	TRBJ2-1	TRBD2	TRBV7-9	TGTGCCAGCAGTTTAGGCCAGCGGGGCGACAATGAGCAGTTCTTC	CASSLGQRGDNEQFF
.	TRBJ2-7	TRBD2	TRBV19	TGTGCCAGTGGGGGGACTAGCGGGACCGAGCAGTACTTC	CASGGTSGTEQYF
once	TRBJ2-7	.	TRBV5-1	TGCGCCAGCAGCTTGGGCGAAGGCGGGACCTACGAGCAGTACTTC	CASSLGEGGTYEQYF
.	TRBJ2-7	TRBD2	TRBV6-6	TGTGCCAGCATGACTAGCGGGAGGGGGCAGTACTTC	CASMTSGRGQYF
.	TRBJ2-5	TRBD2	TRBV7-6	TGTGCCAGCAGCTTAGCTGGGCTAGCGGGAGGGCCGCATCAGACCCAGTACTTC	CASSLAGLAGGPHQTQYF